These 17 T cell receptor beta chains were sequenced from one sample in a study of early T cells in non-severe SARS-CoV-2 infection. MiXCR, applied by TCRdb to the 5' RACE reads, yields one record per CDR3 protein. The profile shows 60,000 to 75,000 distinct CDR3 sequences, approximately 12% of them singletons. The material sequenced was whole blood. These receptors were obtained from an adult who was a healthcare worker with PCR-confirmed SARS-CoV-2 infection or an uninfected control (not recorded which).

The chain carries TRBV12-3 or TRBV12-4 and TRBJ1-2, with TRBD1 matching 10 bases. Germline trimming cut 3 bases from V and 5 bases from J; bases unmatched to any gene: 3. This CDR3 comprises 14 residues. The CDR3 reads CASSFDRGLYGYTF. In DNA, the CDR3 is TGTGCCAGCAGTTTTGACAGGGGGCTTTATGGCTACACCTTC.

The CDR3 bases are TGTGCCAGCAGTTTTGGCCAGGGGGACTATGGCTACACCTTC. Translating it yields CASSFGQGDYGYTF. This chain links TRBV2 with TRBJ1-2, with 7 bases aligning to TRBD1. Germline CDR1 and CDR2: SNHLY and FYNNEI. Trimming cost V 5 bases and J 3 bases; bases outside gene matches: 6. The CDR3 has 14 amino acids. The full variable domain, rest sourced from reference TRBV2 and TRBJ1-2, is EPEVTQTPSHQVTQMGQEVILRCVPISNHLYFYWYRQILGQKVEFLVSFYNNEISEKSEIFDDQFSVERPDGSNFTLKIRSTKLEDSAMYFCASSFGQGDYGYTFGSGTRLTVV.

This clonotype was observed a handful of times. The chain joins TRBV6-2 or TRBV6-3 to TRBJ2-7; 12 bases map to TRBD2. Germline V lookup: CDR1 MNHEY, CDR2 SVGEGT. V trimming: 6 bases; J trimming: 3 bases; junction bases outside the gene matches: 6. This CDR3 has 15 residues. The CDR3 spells CASRTGLAGYYEQYF. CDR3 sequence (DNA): TGTGCCAGCAGAACCGGACTAGCGGGGTACTACGAGCAGTACTTC.

CDR3 residues: CASSLNGDQETQYF. CDR3 nucleotide sequence: TGTGCCAGCAGTTTAAACGGGGACCAAGAGACCCAGTACTTC. The J gene is TRBJ2-5, the V gene TRBV12-3 or TRBV12-4; TRBD2 is a possible D gene (5 bases). Trimming removed 2 bases at V and 0 bases at J, with 7 bases between. The CDR3 spans 14 residues.

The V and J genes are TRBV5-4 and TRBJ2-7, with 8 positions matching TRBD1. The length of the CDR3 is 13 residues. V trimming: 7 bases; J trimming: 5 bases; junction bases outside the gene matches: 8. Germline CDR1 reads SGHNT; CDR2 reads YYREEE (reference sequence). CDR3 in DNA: TGTGCCAGCGGGTGGACAGGGCGCGACGAGCAGTACTTC. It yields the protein CASGWTGRDEQYF.

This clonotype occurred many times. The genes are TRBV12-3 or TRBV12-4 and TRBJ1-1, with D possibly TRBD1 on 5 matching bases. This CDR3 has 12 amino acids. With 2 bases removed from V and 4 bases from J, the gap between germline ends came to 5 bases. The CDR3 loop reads CASSLRGTEAFF. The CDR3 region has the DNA TGTGCCAGCAGTTTAAGGGGCACTGAAGCTTTCTTT.

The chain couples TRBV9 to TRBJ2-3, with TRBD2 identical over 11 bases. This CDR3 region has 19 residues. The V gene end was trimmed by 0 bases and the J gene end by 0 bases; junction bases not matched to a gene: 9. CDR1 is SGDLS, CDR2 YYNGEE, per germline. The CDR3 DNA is TGTGCCAGCAGCGTAGCTACCCTAGCGGGGGGCCTAAGCACAGATACGCAGTATTTT. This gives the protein CASSVATLAGGLSTDTQYF.

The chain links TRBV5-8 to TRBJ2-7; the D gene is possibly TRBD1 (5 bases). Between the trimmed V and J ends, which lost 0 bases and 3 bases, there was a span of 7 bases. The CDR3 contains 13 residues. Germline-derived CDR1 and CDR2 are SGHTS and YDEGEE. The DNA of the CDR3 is TGTGCCAGCAGCTTGGACAGGATCTACGAGCAGTACTTC. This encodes CASSLDRIYEQYF.

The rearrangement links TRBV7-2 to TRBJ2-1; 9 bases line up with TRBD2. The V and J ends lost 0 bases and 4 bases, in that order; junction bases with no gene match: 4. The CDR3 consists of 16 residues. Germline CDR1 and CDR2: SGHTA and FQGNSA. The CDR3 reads CASSLAPSGVYNEQFF. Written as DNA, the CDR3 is TGTGCCAGCAGCTTAGCCCCTAGCGGGGTATACAATGAGCAGTTCTTC.

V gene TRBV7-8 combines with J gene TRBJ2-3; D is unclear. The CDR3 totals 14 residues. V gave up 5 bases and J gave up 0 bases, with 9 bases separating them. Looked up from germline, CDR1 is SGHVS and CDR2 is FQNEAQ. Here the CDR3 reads CASSGYSSTDTQYF. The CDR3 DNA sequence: TGTGCCAGCAGCGGATATTCTAGCACAGATACGCAGTATTTT. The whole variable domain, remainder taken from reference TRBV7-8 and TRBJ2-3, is GAGVSQSPRYKVAKRGQDVALRCDPISGHVSLFWYQQALGQGPEFLTYFQNEAQLDKSGLPSDRFFAERPEGSVSTLKIQRTQQEDSAVYLCASSGYSSTDTQYFGPGTRLTVL.

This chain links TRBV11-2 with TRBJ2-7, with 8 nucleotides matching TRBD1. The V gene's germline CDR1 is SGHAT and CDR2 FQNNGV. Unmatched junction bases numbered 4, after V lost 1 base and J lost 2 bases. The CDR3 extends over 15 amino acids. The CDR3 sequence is CASSLVGQVAYEQYF. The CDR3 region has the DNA TGTGCCAGCAGCTTAGTGGGACAGGTGGCCTACGAGCAGTACTTC.

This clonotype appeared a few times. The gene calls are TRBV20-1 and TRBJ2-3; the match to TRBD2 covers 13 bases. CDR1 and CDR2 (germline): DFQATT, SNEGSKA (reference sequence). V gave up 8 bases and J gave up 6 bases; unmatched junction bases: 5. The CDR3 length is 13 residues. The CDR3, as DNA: TGCAGTACCGGGACTAGCGGGACGGATACGCAGTATTTT. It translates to CSTGTSGTDTQYF.

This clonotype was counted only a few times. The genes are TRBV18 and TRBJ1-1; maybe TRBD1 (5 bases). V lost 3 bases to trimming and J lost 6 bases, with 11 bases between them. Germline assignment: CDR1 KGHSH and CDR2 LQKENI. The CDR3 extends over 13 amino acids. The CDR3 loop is CASSPQGLSEAFF. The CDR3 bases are TGTGCCAGCTCACCCCAGGGACTCTCTGAAGCTTTCTTT.

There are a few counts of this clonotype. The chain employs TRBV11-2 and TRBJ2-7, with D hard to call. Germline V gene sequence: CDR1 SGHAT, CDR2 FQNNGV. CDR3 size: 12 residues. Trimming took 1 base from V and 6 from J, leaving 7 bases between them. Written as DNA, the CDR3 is TGTGCCAGCAGCTTAGTCAGCTCCGAGCAGTACTTC. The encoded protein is CASSLVSSEQYF.

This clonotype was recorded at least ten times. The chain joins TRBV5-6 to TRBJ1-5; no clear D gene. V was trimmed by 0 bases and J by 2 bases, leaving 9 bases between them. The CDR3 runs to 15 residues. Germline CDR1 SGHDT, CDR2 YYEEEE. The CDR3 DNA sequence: TGTGCCAGCAGCTTGGCGACGTCCCGCAATCAGCCCCAGCATTTT. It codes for CASSLATSRNQPQHF.

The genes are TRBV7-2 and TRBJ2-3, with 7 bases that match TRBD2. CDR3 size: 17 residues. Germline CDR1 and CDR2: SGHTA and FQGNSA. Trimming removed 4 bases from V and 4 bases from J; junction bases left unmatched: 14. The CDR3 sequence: CASSSSGGGRGSDTQYF. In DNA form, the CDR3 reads TGTGCCAGCAGCTCGTCCGGTGGCGGGAGAGGTTCAGATACGCAGTATTTT. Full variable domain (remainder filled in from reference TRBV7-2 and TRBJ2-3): GAGVSQSPSNKVTEKGKDVELRCDPISGHTALYWYRQSLGQGLEFLIYFQGNSAPDKSGLPSDRFSAERTGGSVSTLTIQRTQQEDSAVYLCASSSSGGGRGSDTQYFGPGTRLTVL.

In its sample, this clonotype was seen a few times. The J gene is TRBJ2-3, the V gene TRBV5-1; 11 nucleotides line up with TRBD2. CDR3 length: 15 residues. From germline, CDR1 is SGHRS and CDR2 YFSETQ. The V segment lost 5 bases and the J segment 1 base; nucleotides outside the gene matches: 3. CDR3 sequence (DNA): TGCGCCAGCAGACTGACTAGCGGGGGCACAGATACGCAGTATTTT. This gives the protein CASRLTSGGTDTQYF. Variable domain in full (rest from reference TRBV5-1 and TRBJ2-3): KAGVTQTPRYLIKTRGQQVTLSCSPISGHRSVSWYQQTPGQGLQFLFEYFSETQRNKGNFPGRFSGRQFSNSRSEMNVSTLELGDSALYLCASRLTSGGTDTQYFGPGTRLTVL.